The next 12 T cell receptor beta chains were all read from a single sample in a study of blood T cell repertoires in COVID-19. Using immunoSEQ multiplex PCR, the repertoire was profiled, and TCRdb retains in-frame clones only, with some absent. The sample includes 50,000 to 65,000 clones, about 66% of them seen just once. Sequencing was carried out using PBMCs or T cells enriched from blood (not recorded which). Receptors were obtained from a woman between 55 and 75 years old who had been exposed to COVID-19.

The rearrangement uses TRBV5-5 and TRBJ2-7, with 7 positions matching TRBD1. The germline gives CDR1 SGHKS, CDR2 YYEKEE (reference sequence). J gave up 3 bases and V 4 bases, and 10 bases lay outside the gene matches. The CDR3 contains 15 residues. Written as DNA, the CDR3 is TGTGCCAGCAGCGCCTCCGGGACAGAAATCTACGAGCAGTACTTC. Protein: CASSASGTEIYEQYF. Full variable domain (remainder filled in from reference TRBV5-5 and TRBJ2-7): DAGVTQSPTHLIKTRGQQVTLRCSPISGHKSVSWYQQVLGQGPQFIFQYYEKEERGRGNFPDRFSARQFPNYSSELNVNALLLGDSALYLCASSASGTEIYEQYFGPGTRLTVT.

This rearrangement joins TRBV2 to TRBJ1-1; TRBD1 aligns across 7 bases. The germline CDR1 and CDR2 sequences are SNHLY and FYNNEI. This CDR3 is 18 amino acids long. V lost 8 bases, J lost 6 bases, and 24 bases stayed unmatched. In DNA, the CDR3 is TGTGCCAGCTTTCGGGAACAACCCAGCCAGGGGGATAATGCTGAAGCTTTCTTT. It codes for CASFREQPSQGDNAEAFF.

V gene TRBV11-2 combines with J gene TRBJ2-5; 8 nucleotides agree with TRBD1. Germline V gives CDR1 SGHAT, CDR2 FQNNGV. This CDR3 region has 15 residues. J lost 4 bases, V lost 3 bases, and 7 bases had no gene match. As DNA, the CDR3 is TGTGCCAGCAGCTTTGACAGGGGTATTACAGAGACCCAGTACTTC. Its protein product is CASSFDRGITETQYF. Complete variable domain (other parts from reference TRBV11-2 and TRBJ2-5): EAGVAQSPRYKIIEKRQSVAFWCNPISGHATLYWYQQILGQGPKLLIQFQNNGVVDDSQLPKDRFSAERLKGVDSTLKIQPAKLEDSAVYLCASSFDRGITETQYFGPGTRLLVL.

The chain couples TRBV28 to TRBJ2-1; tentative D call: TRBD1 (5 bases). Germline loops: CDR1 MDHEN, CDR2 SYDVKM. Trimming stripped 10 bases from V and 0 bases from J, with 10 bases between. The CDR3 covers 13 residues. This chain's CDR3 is CATLTVSYNEQFF. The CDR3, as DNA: TGTGCCACGTTGACAGTCTCCTACAATGAGCAGTTCTTC.

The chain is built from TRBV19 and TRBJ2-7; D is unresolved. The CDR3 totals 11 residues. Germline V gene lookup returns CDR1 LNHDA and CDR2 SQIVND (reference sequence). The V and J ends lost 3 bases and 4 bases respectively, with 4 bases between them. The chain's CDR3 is CASSIGYEQYF. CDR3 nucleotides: TGTGCCAGTAGTATCGGGTACGAGCAGTACTTC.

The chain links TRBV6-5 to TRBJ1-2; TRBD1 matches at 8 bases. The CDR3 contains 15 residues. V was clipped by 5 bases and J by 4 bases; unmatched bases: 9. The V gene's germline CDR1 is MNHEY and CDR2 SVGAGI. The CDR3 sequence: CASSPQTGVGYGYTF. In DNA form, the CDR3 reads TGTGCCAGCAGTCCCCAGACAGGGGTGGGCTATGGCTACACCTTC.

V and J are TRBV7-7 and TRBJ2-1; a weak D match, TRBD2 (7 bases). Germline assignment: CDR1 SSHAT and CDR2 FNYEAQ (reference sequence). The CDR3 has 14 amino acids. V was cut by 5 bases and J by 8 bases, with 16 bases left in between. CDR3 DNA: TGTGCCAGCAGCCCTACGCCCGGGGGGCATGAGCAGTTCTTC. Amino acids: CASSPTPGGHEQFF.

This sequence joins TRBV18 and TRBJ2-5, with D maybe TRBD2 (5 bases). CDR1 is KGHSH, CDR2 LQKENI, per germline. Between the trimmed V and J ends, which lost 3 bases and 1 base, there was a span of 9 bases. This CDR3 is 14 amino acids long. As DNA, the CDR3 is TGTGCCAGCTCACCCCGACGGGGCCAAGAGACCCAGTACTTC. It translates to CASSPRRGQETQYF. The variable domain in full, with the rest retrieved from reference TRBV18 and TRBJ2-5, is NAGVMQNPRHLVRRRGQEARLRCSPMKGHSHVYWYRQLPEEGLKFMVYLQKENIIDESGMPKERFSAEFPKEGPSILRIQQVVRGDSAAYFCASSPRRGQETQYFGPGTRLLVL.

This chain's CDR3 is CASSQALAGKLFF. The CDR3 nucleotides are TGCGCCAGCAGCCAAGCCTTGGCAGGAAAACTGTTTTTT. This sequence joins TRBV4-1 and TRBJ1-4; D gene ambiguous. The CDR3 extends over 13 amino acids. The V gene's germline CDR1 is MGHRA and CDR2 YSYEKL. Deletions cut 1 base from V and 10 bases from J, with 10 bases between.

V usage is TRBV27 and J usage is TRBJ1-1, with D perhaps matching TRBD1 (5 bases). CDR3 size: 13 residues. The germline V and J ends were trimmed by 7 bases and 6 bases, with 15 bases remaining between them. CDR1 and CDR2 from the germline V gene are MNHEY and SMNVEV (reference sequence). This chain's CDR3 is CASKVGWGAEAFF. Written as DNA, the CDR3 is TGTGCCAGCAAGGTCGGCTGGGGGGCTGAAGCTTTCTTT.

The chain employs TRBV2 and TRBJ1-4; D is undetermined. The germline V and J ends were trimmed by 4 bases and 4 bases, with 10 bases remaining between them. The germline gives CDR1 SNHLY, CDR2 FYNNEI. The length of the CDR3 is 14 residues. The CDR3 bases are TGTGCCAGCAGTGTTCGGGTGGGTAATGAAAAACTGTTTTTT. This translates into CASSVRVGNEKLFF. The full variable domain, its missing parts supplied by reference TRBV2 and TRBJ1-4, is EPEVTQTPSHQVTQMGQEVILRCVPISNHLYFYWYRQILGQKVEFLVSFYNNEISEKSEIFDDQFSVERPDGSNFTLKIRSTKLEDSAMYFCASSVRVGNEKLFFGSGTQLSVL.

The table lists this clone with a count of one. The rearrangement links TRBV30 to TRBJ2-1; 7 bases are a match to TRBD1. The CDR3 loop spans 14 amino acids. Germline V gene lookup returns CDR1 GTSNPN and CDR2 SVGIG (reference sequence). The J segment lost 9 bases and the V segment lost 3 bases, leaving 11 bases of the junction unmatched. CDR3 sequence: CAWRPGTVVPEQFF. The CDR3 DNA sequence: TGTGCCTGGAGGCCCGGGACAGTGGTTCCTGAGCAGTTCTTC. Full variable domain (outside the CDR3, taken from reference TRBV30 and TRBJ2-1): SQTIHQWPATLVQPVGSPLSLECTVEGTSNPNLYWYRQAAGRGLQLLFYSVGIGQISSEVPQNLSASRPQDRQFILSSKKLLLSDSGFYLCAWRPGTVVPEQFFGPGTRLTVL.